This T cell receptor beta chain was sequenced for a study of OX40 agonist ivuxolimab in advanced cancers. The wider study: Patients took ivuxolimab, an agonistic anti-OX40 (CD134) antibody. Overall study results and limits: Expanded clones tended on average to be more numerous among CD8+ T cells than CD4+. Dose levels from 0.1 to 3.0 mg/kg saw CD4+ and CD8+ blood T cells expand clonally by week 6.

Peripheral blood came from all dose cohorts at three timepoints. In the case of this clone: The antigen is undetermined.

Sequencing was performed with immunoSEQ multiplex PCR; in TCRdb, only in-frame clones are kept and a portion is missing. The sample lists 65,000 to 95,000 clones, approximately 81% seen once, with around 2.1% in the top ten. The sample was CD4+ or CD8+ T cells sorted from blood, taken in a trial of the OX40 agonist ivuxolimab. This clonotype originated in an adult with an advanced solid tumor such as melanoma, head and neck, liver or kidney cancer.

The CDR3 bases are TGTGCCAGCAACCCCGGGAGGACTAGCGGAACCTACGAGCAGTACTTC. Its translation is CASNPGRTSGTYEQYF. The gene calls are TRBV27 and TRBJ2-7; TRBD2 matches 10 bases. Germline CDR1 and CDR2: MNHEY and SMNVEV (reference sequence). CDR3 size: 16 residues. Losses at the gene ends were 7 bases for V and 2 bases for J; bases not matched to a gene: 11.